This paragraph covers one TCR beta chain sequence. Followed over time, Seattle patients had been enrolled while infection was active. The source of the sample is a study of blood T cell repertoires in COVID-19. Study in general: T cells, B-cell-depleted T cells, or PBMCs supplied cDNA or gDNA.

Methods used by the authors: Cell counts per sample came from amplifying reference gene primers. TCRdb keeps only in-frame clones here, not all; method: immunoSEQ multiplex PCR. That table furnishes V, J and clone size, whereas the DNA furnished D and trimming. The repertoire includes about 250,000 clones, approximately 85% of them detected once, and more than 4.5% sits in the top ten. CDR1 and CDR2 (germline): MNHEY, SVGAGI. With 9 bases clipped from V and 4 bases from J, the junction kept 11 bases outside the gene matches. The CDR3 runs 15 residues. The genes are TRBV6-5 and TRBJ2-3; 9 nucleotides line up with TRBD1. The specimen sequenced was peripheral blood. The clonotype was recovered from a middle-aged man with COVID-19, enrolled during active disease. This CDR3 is CASYKGQGIADTQYF. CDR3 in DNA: TGTGCCAGTTATAAAGGACAGGGGATCGCAGATACGCAGTATTTT.